This T cell receptor beta chain was documented in a study of cytomegalovirus exposure and HLA in healthy donors. A word on this clone: As yet, its antigen is unknown.

PCR was performed using 60 Vbeta and 13 Jbeta primers. Sequenced by immunoSEQ multiplex PCR; TCRdb stores in-frame clones only, minus some. There are 120,000 to 150,000 clones in the sample; about 82% occur only once, and around 3.7% lies in the top ten. Germline-derived CDR1 and CDR2 are SGHVS and FQNEAQ. The CDR3 consists of 16 residues. The trim removed 2 bases at V and 4 bases at J, leaving 7 bases unmatched. Notes on the study in general: It was assumed in the presence/absence analyses that sequencing depth was roughly uniform across donors. In a later analysis, TCR association rates varied by HLA locus: DRB1 most, HLA-C fewest.

Sequencing used PBMCs. The chain links TRBV7-8 to TRBJ2-5, with 10 bases matching TRBD2. The clonotype comes from a male donor in good health and CMV-seronegative. CDR3 region: CASSLWRSGGRETQYF. The CDR3 DNA sequence: TGTGCCAGCAGCTTATGGCGTAGCGGGGGGAGAGAGACCCAGTACTTC. The whole variable domain, remainder taken from reference TRBV7-8 and TRBJ2-5, is GAGVSQSPRYKVAKRGQDVALRCDPISGHVSLFWYQQALGQGPEFLTYFQNEAQLDKSGLPSDRFFAERPEGSVSTLKIQRTQQEDSAVYLCASSLWRSGGRETQYFGPGTRLLVL.